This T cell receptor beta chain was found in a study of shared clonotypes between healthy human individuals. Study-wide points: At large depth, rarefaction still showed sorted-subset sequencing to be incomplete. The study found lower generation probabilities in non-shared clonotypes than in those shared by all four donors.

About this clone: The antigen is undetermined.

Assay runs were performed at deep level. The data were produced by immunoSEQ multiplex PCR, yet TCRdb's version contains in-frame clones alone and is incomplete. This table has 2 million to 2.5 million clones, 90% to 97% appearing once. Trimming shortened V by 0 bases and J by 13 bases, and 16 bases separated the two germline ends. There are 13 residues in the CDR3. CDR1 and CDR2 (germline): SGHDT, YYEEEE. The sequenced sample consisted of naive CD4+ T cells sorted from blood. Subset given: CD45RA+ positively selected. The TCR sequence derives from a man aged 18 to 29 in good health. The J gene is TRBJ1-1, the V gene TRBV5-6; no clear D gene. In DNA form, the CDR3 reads TGTGCCAGCAGCTTGGCCGACGGGATCCACGGTTTCTTT. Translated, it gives CASSLADGIHGFF.